This T cell receptor beta chain is from a study of blood T cell repertoires in COVID-19. The overall study: The analysed material was cDNA or gDNA that came from T cells, B-cell-depleted T cells, or PBMCs.

Authors' processing steps: Nucleated cell number was recorded as an estimate derived from reference gene primer amplification. Assay used: immunoSEQ multiplex PCR; TCRdb lists only in-frame clones, some missing. The V and J calls and the clone size are those of that table, but D and trimming were determined from the DNA. The sample lists 200,000 to 300,000 clones, approximately 90% occurring once. V was shortened by 3 bases and J by 0 bases, with 12 bases between the two germline ends. The CDR3 sequence is 15 residues long. Looked up from germline, CDR1 is GTSNPN and CDR2 is SVGIG (reference sequence).

V is TRBV30 and J is TRBJ1-3, with D possibly TRBD1 on 6 matching bases. The source of this sequence is a middle-aged woman who had recovered from COVID-19. Sequences were obtained from peripheral blood. The CDR3 loop is CAWSRDTVSGNTIYF. As DNA, the CDR3 is TGTGCCTGGAGCCGGGACACCGTCTCTGGAAACACCATATATTTT.